This entry lists 10 T cell receptor beta chains sequenced from one sample in a study of blood T cells in healthy people across ages. Primed by a sample-barcoded 5' primer and a J-beta primer mix, a second PCR proceeded for roughly 6 to 12 cycles. Each CDR3 protein is one row after TCRdb ran MiXCR on the 5' RACE reads. The sample contains some 940,000 distinct CDR3 sequences, approximately 32% of which appear only once. These data also formed part of another study, on T cells of mothers and their children.

What was sequenced was blood. Receptor source: a woman in her 40s in good health.

This clonotype has at least ten counts. The chain links TRBV7-2 to TRBJ1-5; D remains unclear. V lost 1 base and J lost 2, with 9 bases in between. The CDR3 contains 15 residues. Germline CDR1 reads SGHTA; CDR2 reads FQGNSA. As DNA, the CDR3 is TGTGCCAGCAGCTTAGGTTGGCCAGGCAATCAGCCCCAGCATTTT. Its protein product is CASSLGWPGNQPQHF.

As concerns this clonotype: A much bigger clone sits one base away, suggesting this may be a read error. The chain couples TRBV12-3 or TRBV12-4 to TRBJ2-3, with D maybe TRBD2 (6 bases). Trimming cost V 5 bases and J 4 bases, with 16 bases left between them. The length of the CDR3 is 15 residues. CDR3 in amino acids: CASSQTRGEADTQYF. The CDR3 DNA reads TGTGCCAGCAGTCAGACTAGAGGGGAGGCAGATACGCAGTATTTT.

The rearrangement uses TRBV4-3 and TRBJ2-3, with 10 bases that match TRBD1. Germline trimming cut 2 bases from V and 3 bases from J; bases unmatched to any gene: 8. The CDR3 consists of 17 residues. From germline, CDR1 is LGHNA and CDR2 YSLEER. As DNA, the CDR3 is TGCGCCAGCAGCCAAAGCCCTAAGGGACAGGGGACAGATACGCAGTATTTT. Its protein is CASSQSPKGQGTDTQYF.

This clonotype was recorded at least ten times. The chain combines TRBV5-1 with TRBJ2-7; D is possibly TRBD1 (5 bases). The CDR3 is made up of 13 amino acids. The ends were cut back, 4 bases at V and 7 bases at J, with 15 bases in the middle. The germline gives CDR1 SGHRS, CDR2 YFSETQ. CDR3 loop: CASSQSGKREQYF. CDR3 in DNA: TGCGCCAGCAGCCAATCAGGGAAACGAGAGCAGTACTTC.

The genes are TRBV4-2 and TRBJ2-5; possible D gene TRBD2, 7 bases. CDR3 length: 16 amino acids. Trimming shortened V by 2 bases and J by 4 bases, and 17 bases separated the two germline ends. Germline V CDR1 and CDR2: LGHNA, YNFKEQ. The CDR3 DNA reads TGTGCCAGCAGCCAATTAGGGGGGGGGCTCCGAGAGACCCAGTACTTC. Protein: CASSQLGGGLRETQYF.

This clonotype showed up just a few times. The chain uses TRBV7-8 and TRBJ2-1; D perhaps matches TRBD1 (6 bases). Trimming left V 2 bases short and J 0 bases short, with 14 bases between. The CDR3 consists of 17 residues. Germline V lookup: CDR1 SGHVS, CDR2 FQNEAQ. CDR3 sequence (DNA): TGTGCCAGCAGCTTAATGGGGGACATGAGCTCCTACAATGAGCAGTTCTTC. Translation gives CASSLMGDMSSYNEQFF.

To note about this clonotype: A much larger clonotype is one base distant, so this may be a read error. The chain has TRBV9 and TRBJ2-1, with 12 nucleotides matching TRBD2. The CDR3 contains 18 residues. Germline CDR1 and CDR2: SGDLS and YYNGEE. V was clipped by 0 bases and J by 8 bases; unmatched bases: 12. CDR3: CASSVGLTSGGRGDEQFF. CDR3 DNA: TGTGCCAGCAGCGTAGGGTTAACTAGCGGGGGGAGAGGGGATGAGCAGTTCTTC.

V is TRBV6-6 and J is TRBJ1-2, with D possibly being TRBD1 (5 bases). This CDR3 contains 13 residues. The V gene lost 10 bases and the J gene lost 2 bases, with 14 bases spanning the gap. Per the germline V gene, CDR1 is MNHNY and CDR2 is SVGAGI (reference sequence). CDR3 bases: TGTGCCACGGTACCGCAGGGAAACTATGGCTACACCTTC. This gives the protein CATVPQGNYGYTF.

This clonotype occurred many times. The chain is built from TRBV12-3 or TRBV12-4 and TRBJ1-2; 7 bases align to TRBD1. J was trimmed by 8 bases and V by 3 bases; bases with no gene match: 3. The CDR3 runs to 12 residues. In nucleotides, the CDR3 is TGTGCCAGCAGTTTGGGACAGAGAGGCTACACCTTC. The encoded protein is CASSLGQRGYTF.

The V call is TRBV6-5, the J call TRBJ1-3, with no clear D. The CDR3 has 15 amino acids. The germline gives CDR1 MNHEY, CDR2 SVGAGI. Trimming took off 6 bases at V and 0 bases at J, with 12 bases between the two ends. As DNA, the CDR3 is TGTGCCAGCAGCCGACAAGTTTACTCTGGAAACACCATATATTTT. Its protein is CASSRQVYSGNTIYF.